This T cell receptor beta chain stems from a study of T cells of healthy individuals. Deletions cut 5 bases from V and 5 bases from J, with 15 bases between. The CDR3 is 15 residues long. CDR1 is MNHEY, CDR2 SMNVEV, per germline (reference sequence). This clonotype was detected only a few times. TCRdb itself ran the 5' RACE reads through MiXCR, one entry per CDR3 protein. The sample lists roughly 87,000 distinct CDR3 sequences, 17% occurring once. The sequence derives from a human donor in good health. The chain joins TRBV27 to TRBJ1-4, with D unresolved. The CDR3 sequence is CASSPSRWMNEKLFF. The CDR3 DNA reads as TGTGCCAGCAGTCCCTCTCGGTGGATGAATGAAAAACTGTTTTTT.